This T cell receptor (beta chain) was recorded in a study of shared clonotypes between healthy human individuals. Overall study findings and caveats: There were few donors, and this limited the genetic and exposure-history diversity represented. Only blood underwent sampling, and tissue repertoires likely differ.

Losses at the gene ends were 5 bases for V and 4 bases for J; bases not matched to a gene: 9. CDR3 length: 16 amino acids. Germline-derived CDR1 and CDR2 are MDHEN and SYDVKM. With regard to this clone: The target antigen is unknown.

Method: immunoSEQ multiplex PCR; TCRdb's copy keeps in-frame clones and lacks some. The data contain 95,000 to 120,000 clones, about 71% of them seen just once; the ten biggest clones take up roughly 22%. Sequencing input: memory CD8+ T cells sorted from blood. Sample subset: CD45RO+ cells pooled with CCR7-negative TemRA cells. The chain couples TRBV28 to TRBJ2-1, with TRBD1 identical over 9 bases. The TCR originated in a woman in her twenties or thirties in good health. CDR3 nucleotides: TGTGCCAGCAGTCCACGTGGGACAGGGAGATACAATGAGCAGTTCTTC. Translation gives CASSPRGTGRYNEQFF.